Here is one T cell receptor (beta chain) with its context. This clone was observed a handful of times. No antigen is known for it. There are no base qualities to consult, and no much larger clone falls within one base. Library preparation used the immunoSEQ multiplex PCR assay. DNA from the cultured and isolated CD4+ T cells underwent TCR beta CDR3 sequencing. The authors processed their data as follows. The analysis removed non-productive TCR sequences, trimmed reads to the CDR3 region, and retained only CDR3s that were 7 or more amino acids long. The MANAFEST web app was used to identify antigen-specific clonotypes by comparing expansion in peptide wells with expansion in reference cultures. To count as positive, a clone had to show expansion at FDR<0.05 compared with the reference and with all other wells, an odds ratio above 5, and a frequency above 0.1% in two replicate wells. A clonotype was defined as cross-reactive if the clonotype was significantly expanded both in SARS-CoV-2 spike wells and in at least one common cold coronavirus spike condition. Levenshtein distance calculated with the stringdist R package was used to assess CDR3 similarity, and unrooted trees were constructed with ape in R 3.6.1. TCRdb limited this immuneACCESS table to in-frame rearrangements with V and J called. A share of clones is missing; checked studies link under half to unresolved V genes, and the rest is unexplained. V, J and clone size reflect that table, while D and trimming were determined from the DNA. The sample table shows roughly 27,000 clones, and around 70% are seen once. 10% to 13% of the sample belongs to the ten largest clones.

The record originates from a study of vaccination effects on CD4 cells after COVID-19 (dated by TCRdb to 2021 to 2024). About the full investigation: Participants received two doses of either the BNT162b2 or the mRNA-1273 mRNA SARS-CoV-2 vaccine. SARS-CoV-2 spike-specific CD4+ TCR repertoires were compared before and after mRNA vaccination in COVID-19 convalescent patients and in infection-naive vaccine recipients. A total of more than 8 COVID-19 convalescent patients and a few SARS-CoV-2-naive healthy vaccine recipients were included in the full study. In the study, cultures from other donors were sequenced using the Oncomine TCR Beta short-read assay on an Illumina iSeq 100.

In the ViraFEST assay, PBMC were stimulated with viral peptide pools, and TCR sequencing was then used to find antigen-specific CD4+ T cell clonotypes based on their expansion. After around ten days of culture, CD4+ T cells were isolated with the EasySep CD4+ T cell isolation kit. The absence of prior SARS-CoV-2 infection in healthy vaccine recipients was confirmed by negative nucleocapsid antibodies before and after vaccination. Some 2 million PBMC per well were cultured in IMDM with roughly 5% human AB serum, about 9.4 IU/ml IL-2 and gentamicin, plus 10 ug/ml peptides. On days 3 and 7, half of the culture medium was replaced with fresh IL-2-containing medium. Unless noted otherwise, every peptide stimulation condition was cultured in triplicate wells. Using Ficoll-Paque Plus gradient centrifugation, PBMC were separated from whole blood and then either used fresh or cryopreserved at -140C. Overlapping peptide pools spanned the spike proteins of SARS-CoV-2 and the common cold coronaviruses HCoV-NL63, HCoV-OC43 and HCoV-229E. Genomic DNA was extracted from cultured CD4+ T cells with the QIAamp micro DNA kit.

What the authors observed across the whole study: At late post-vaccination timepoints, both infection-induced and vaccine-induced clones showed marked clonal contraction, consistent with waning T cell responses. Among healthy vaccine recipients, nearly all vaccine-induced clones were SARS-CoV-2 mono-reactive, and only 1 of 255 was cross-reactive with common cold coronaviruses. Limitations of the study were the small number of convalescent patients and the absence of early post-infection timepoints.

The germline V gene provides CDR1 SGHRS and CDR2 YFSETQ. V lost 5 bases and J lost 3 bases; the stretch between them is 10 bases long. The cysteine opens and the phenylalanine closes a CDR3 of 13 amino acids. Only the CDR3 region is kept as DNA, spanning 39 bases read in frame from base 1. Here the chain combines TRBV5-1 and TRBJ2-3, with the D gene call left open. This material consisted of CD4+ T cells from PBMCs cultured with SARS-CoV-2 spike peptides, taken before COVID-19 vaccination. Read against the paper, the sample's cell subset or site label means: SARS-CoV-2 spike overlapping peptide pool stimulation. The receptor comes from a human donor who received a COVID-19 vaccine. The CDR3 amino acid sequence is: CASRPQQTDTQYF. The DNA sequence is TGCGCCAGCAGACCCCAACAGACAGATACGCAGTATTTT. When the CDR3 is completed using the reference TRBV5-1 and TRBJ2-3 genes on either side, the full variable domain is KAGVTQTPRYLIKTRGQQVTLSCSPISGHRSVSWYQQTPGQGLQFLFEYFSETQRNKGNFPGRFSGRQFSNSRSEMNVSTLELGDSALYLCASRPQQTDTQYFGPGTRLTVL.